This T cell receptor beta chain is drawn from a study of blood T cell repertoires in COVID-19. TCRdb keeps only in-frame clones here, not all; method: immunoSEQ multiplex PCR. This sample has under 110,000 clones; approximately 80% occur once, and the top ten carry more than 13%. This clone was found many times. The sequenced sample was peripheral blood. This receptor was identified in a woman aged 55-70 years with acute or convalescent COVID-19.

CDR3 DNA: TGCAGCGTTGATAGTCCGGGACAGGGGAGGTCTGGCACCTTC. Translating it yields CSVDSPGQGRSGTF. The genes are TRBV29-1 and TRBJ1-2; 10 bases fit TRBD1. With 3 bases clipped from V and 13 bases from J, the junction kept 14 bases outside the gene matches. CDR1 and CDR2 (germline): SQVTM, ANQGSEA. This CDR3 contains 14 residues. Together with reference TRBV29-1 and TRBJ1-2, the CDR3 gives the full variable domain: SAVISQKPSRDICQRGTSLTIQCQVDSQVTMMFWYRQQPGQSLTLIATANQGSEATYESGFVIDKFPISRPNLTFSTLTVSNMSPEDSSIYLCSVDSPGQGRSGTFGSGTRLTVV.